A selection of T cell receptor beta chains follows, all from one sample in a study of regulatory T cells in long-lasting Graves disease. TCRdb reanalysed the multiplex PCR reads using MiXCR and keeps one entry per CDR3 protein. This sample has about 530,000 distinct CDR3 sequences, with about 16% found just once. This same sample was also part of a study on T cells in Graves' hyperthyroidism and ophthalmopathy.

The sample was peripheral blood mononuclear cells (PBMCs), taken at new diagnosis, from a patient treated with antithyroid drugs. The receptors derive from a woman aged 40-60 years with Graves disease. Both conserved end residues are part of each CDR3. A D gene is named only where the DNA matches it firmly. Size values are once, few and many counts, or a class for expanded clones, and some rows have none.

clone_size	v_call	j_call	d_call	cdr3_nt	cdr3_aa
NA	TRBV6-1	TRBJ2-3	TRBD2	TGTGCCAGCAGCCGGACTAGCGGGGGGGCCTCTGATACGCAGTATTTT	CASSRTSGGASDTQYF
few	TRBV2	TRBJ2-1	NA	TGTGCCAGCAAAGCCATCTCCCTTGGAGATGAGCAGTCCTTC	CASKAISLGDEQSF
few	TRBV12-3/TRBV12-4	TRBJ2-7	NA	TGTGCCAGCAGTCCCCCTCGACAGGCAACCTACGAGCAGTACTTC	CASSPPRQATYEQYF
NA	TRBV29-1	TRBJ2-1	NA	TGCAGCGTTTCGAGGGCAGGGAAGGGCGATGAGCAGTTCTTC	CSVSRAGKGDEQFF
NA	TRBV6-9	TRBJ1-5	NA	TGTGCCAGCAGTTTAACCCCTTTCAATCAGCCCCAGCATTTT	CASSLTPFNQPQHF
NA	TRBV9	TRBJ1-2	NA	TGTGCCTCCGCCGGAGATCACTATGGCTACACCTTC	CASAGDHYGYTF
few	TRBV20-1	TRBJ2-3	NA	TGCAGTGCTAGAGACGGGGACAAAGACCAGGGGGATACGCAGTATTTT	CSARDGDKDQGDTQYF
many	TRBV11-1	TRBJ2-2	TRBD1	TGTGCCAGCAGTCAGGGACAGGGTAGCGGGGAGCTGTTTTTT	CASSQGQGSGELFF
many	TRBV30	TRBJ1-2	NA	TGTGCCTGGAGTCTACTCACCGGGAGCGGCTACACCTTC	CAWSLLTGSGYTF
NA	TRBV25-1	TRBJ1-4	NA	TGTGCCAGCAGTGCGTACGGCCAACTGTTTTTT	CASSAYGQLFF
few	TRBV19	TRBJ2-5	TRBD1	TGTGCCAGTAGTATGAATAGGGGGCAGGAGACCCAGTACTTC	CASSMNRGQETQYF
many	TRBV7-9	TRBJ2-7	NA	TGTGCCAGCAGCGCAGTGGGTTACGAGCAGTACTTC	CASSAVGYEQYF
NA	TRBV5-6	TRBJ2-7	NA	TGTGCCAGCAGGTCGTATTTGGGGTACGAGCAGTACTTC	CASRSYLGYEQYF
few	TRBV20-1	TRBJ2-5	NA	TGCAGCCTCTCCGGGGGTCGAGAGACCCAGTACTTC	CSLSGGRETQYF
many	TRBV9	TRBJ1-1	NA	TGTGCCAGCAGCGTAGAGCCAGTAGCGCGGACTTTCTTT	CASSVEPVARTFF
NA	TRBV7-2	TRBJ2-3	TRBD2	TGTGCCAGCAGCTTAGAGAGTAGCGGGGTCCCCGCAGATACGCAGTATTTT	CASSLESSGVPADTQYF
NA	TRBV6-1	TRBJ2-7	TRBD1	TGTGCCAGCACAGTGGGACAGGGTGGCGAGCAGTACTTC	CASTVGQGGEQYF
NA	TRBV20-1	TRBJ1-4	NA	TGCAGTGCTAGAGCGGGGGTGATAGCTAATGAAAAACTGTTTTTT	CSARAGVIANEKLFF
many	TRBV27	TRBJ2-1	TRBD2	TGTGCCAGCAGTCTACGGACTAGCGGCAATGAGCAGTTCTTC	CASSLRTSGNEQFF
NA	TRBV18	TRBJ1-5	TRBD1	TGTGCCAGCTCACCGAAGACAGGGGGGCATAGCAATCAGCCCCAGCATTTT	CASSPKTGGHSNQPQHF
many	TRBV11-2	TRBJ1-6	NA	TGTGCCAGCAGCCCTAGCTGGACCACGGGTAATTCACCCCTCCACTTT	CASSPSWTTGNSPLHF
NA	TRBV20-1	TRBJ2-7	TRBD1	TGCAGTGCTATCAGAACACTGACAGGGGGCTACGAGCAGTACTTC	CSAIRTLTGGYEQYF
few	TRBV15	TRBJ1-2	TRBD1	TGTGCCACCAGCAGAGGAAGGGGGACAGGGGACTATGGCTACACCTTC	CATSRGRGTGDYGYTF
many	TRBV3-1	TRBJ2-1	NA	TGTGCCAGCAGCCTACTAGGTGCTGAGCAGTTCTTC	CASSLLGAEQFF
NA	TRBV29-1	TRBJ1-6	TRBD1	TGCAGCGTCCGGACAGGGGACTATAATTCACCCCTCCACTTT	CSVRTGDYNSPLHF
many	TRBV6-1	TRBJ1-5	TRBD1	TGTGCCAGCAGTGTCTCCGGGACAGGGGGCAATCAGCCCCAGCATTTT	CASSVSGTGGNQPQHF
NA	TRBV7-2	TRBJ2-7	NA	TGTGCCAGCAGCTTAGCAATGAACTCCGACGAGCAGTACTTC	CASSLAMNSDEQYF
few	TRBV19	TRBJ2-1	TRBD2	TGTGCCAGTAGTATATTTGCGGGGGGGCGGTACAATGAGCAGTTCTTC	CASSIFAGGRYNEQFF
many	TRBV7-2	TRBJ2-3	TRBD2	TGTGCCAGCAGCTTTACTAGCGGGGGGTTGACAGATACGCAGTATTTT	CASSFTSGGLTDTQYF
many	TRBV2	TRBJ1-5	NA	TGTGCCAGCAGTGTCGGGGCCAGCAATCAGCCCCAGCATTTT	CASSVGASNQPQHF
NA	TRBV7-2	TRBJ2-2	NA	TGTGCCAGCAGCTTAGCTGCGACAGATATCGGGGAGCTGTTTTTT	CASSLAATDIGELFF
few	TRBV4-1	TRBJ2-7	NA	TGCGCCAGCAGCCAAGAGCCGGGGGCGAGCGAGCAGTACTTC	CASSQEPGASEQYF
few	TRBV6-1	TRBJ2-7	NA	TGTGCCAGCAAGGATGGACAGTCCTACGAGCAGTACTTC	CASKDGQSYEQYF
NA	TRBV20-1	TRBJ1-4	NA	TGCAGTGCGCCCACGACCGAAGAAAAACTGTTTTTT	CSAPTTEEKLFF
NA	TRBV5-5	TRBJ1-1	NA	TGTGCCAGCCTCCTCTCCAACACTGAAGCTTTCTTT	CASLLSNTEAFF